A single sample is the source of the 13 T cell receptor beta chains below, sequenced in a study of OX40 agonist ivuxolimab in advanced cancers. Assay: immunoSEQ multiplex PCR; the TCRdb copy retains only in-frame clones and omits some. This table has around 80,000 clones, about nine tenths appearing once. The source was CD4+ or CD8+ T cells sorted from blood, collected in a trial of the OX40 agonist ivuxolimab. The receptors originated from an adult with an advanced solid tumor such as melanoma, head and neck, liver or kidney cancer.

The genes are TRBV7-2 and TRBJ1-5; D may be TRBD1 (6 bases). CDR1 is SGHTA, CDR2 FQGNSA, per germline. V was pared by 2 bases and J by 4 bases, with 12 bases between. This CDR3 has 15 amino acids. The CDR3 DNA is TGTGCCAGCAGCTTATGGGGACACTCGAATCAGCCCCAGCATTTT. It specifies CASSLWGHSNQPQHF.

The chain carries TRBV18 and TRBJ2-7; 7 positions match TRBD1. The ends lost 2 bases at V and 4 bases at J; junction bases unmatched: 8. CDR3 length equals 15 residues. CDR1 and CDR2 from the germline V gene are KGHSH and LQKENI. Here the CDR3 reads CASSPSRGNAYEQYF. CDR3 bases: TGTGCCAGCTCACCATCCAGGGGGAATGCATACGAGCAGTACTTC.

The V and J genes are TRBV6-5 and TRBJ2-7; D might be TRBD1 (6 bases). Germline loops: CDR1 MNHEY, CDR2 SVGAGI. V was trimmed by 0 bases and J by 2 bases, leaving 14 bases between them. The CDR3 has 16 residues. The CDR3 protein is CASSYSRTAFPYEQYF. For the CDR3, the DNA is TGTGCCAGCAGTTACTCCCGGACAGCGTTCCCCTACGAGCAGTACTTC.

The chain joins TRBV2 to TRBJ2-5; 16 nucleotides line up with TRBD2. The CDR3 runs to 15 residues. V dropped 6 bases and J dropped 5; count of bases not matched to a gene: 3. Germline V gene sequence: CDR1 SNHLY, CDR2 FYNNEI. For the CDR3, the DNA is TGTGCCAGCAGGGAGGGACTAGCGGGAGGGGAGACCCAGTACTTC. It specifies CASREGLAGGETQYF.

This chain uses TRBV19 with TRBJ2-7; perhaps TRBD1 as D (6 bases). This CDR3 has 13 amino acids. Germline lookup yields CDR1 LNHDA and CDR2 SQIVND (reference sequence). The V end was cut by 10 bases, the J end by 0 bases, with 13 bases between. The CDR3 protein is CATTGSLSYEQYF. The CDR3 nucleotides are TGTGCCACTACAGGGTCCCTCTCCTACGAGCAGTACTTC.

The rearrangement links TRBV7-9 to TRBJ2-1; 13 bases align to TRBD2. The ends lost 7 bases at V and 1 base at J; junction bases unmatched: 13. CDR1 SEHNR and CDR2 FQNEAQ come from the germline V gene (reference sequence). The CDR3 has 19 residues. CDR3: CASKGTSGVQIGSYNEQFF. The CDR3 coding sequence is TGTGCCAGCAAGGGGACTAGCGGGGTCCAGATCGGATCCTACAATGAGCAGTTCTTC.

This rearrangement joins TRBV5-1 to TRBJ1-1; D might be TRBD1 (5 bases). Germline V lookup: CDR1 SGHRS, CDR2 YFSETQ. The CDR3 loop spans 14 amino acids. V lost 6 bases and J lost 7, with 19 bases in between. CDR3 protein: CASTLLGLGDEAFF. DNA of the CDR3: TGCGCCAGCACCCTGTTGGGGCTGGGGGATGAAGCTTTCTTT.

The gene calls are TRBV4-1 and TRBJ2-7, with D unresolved. The CDR3 totals 15 residues. Trimming stripped 4 bases from V and 0 bases from J, with 13 bases between. Germline CDR1 and CDR2: MGHRA and YSYEKL. The CDR3: CASSRIEQVSYEQYF. In DNA, the CDR3 is TGCGCCAGCAGCCGAATCGAGCAGGTCTCCTACGAGCAGTACTTC.

The V call is TRBV7-9, the J call TRBJ1-1; no firm D call. The V gene lost 4 bases and the J gene lost 4 bases, with 10 bases spanning the gap. CDR1 and CDR2 (germline): SEHNR, FQNEAQ (reference sequence). This CDR3 is 13 amino acids long. The CDR3 protein is CASSWMGGTEAFF. The CDR3 nucleotides read TGTGCCAGCAGCTGGATGGGTGGCACTGAAGCTTTCTTT.

In its sample, this clone was seen a few times. V and J are TRBV9 and TRBJ1-1, with D unresolved. This CDR3 contains 14 residues. Germline V gives CDR1 SGDLS, CDR2 YYNGEE. Deletions cut 0 bases from V and 11 bases from J, with 17 bases between. The CDR3 sequence: CASSVALTSREAFF. The DNA of the CDR3 is TGTGCCAGCAGCGTAGCCCTAACCAGTCGAGAGGCTTTCTTT.

The chain carries TRBV7-9 and TRBJ1-1; weak D call: TRBD1 (6 bases). This CDR3 has 17 amino acids. CDR1 SEHNR and CDR2 FQNEAQ come from the germline V gene (reference sequence). V was pared by 1 base and J by 1 base, with 16 bases between. The CDR3 DNA reads as TGTGCCAGCAGCTTAGAGGGGGTTGACGGAAAGAACACTGAAGCTTTCTTT. Translated: CASSLEGVDGKNTEAFF.

The chain carries TRBV6-1 and TRBJ1-2, with 7 bases aligning to TRBD1. CDR1 and CDR2 from the germline V gene are MNHNS and SASEGT. After removal of 2 bases from V and 5 bases from J, the junction contained 8 bases not matched to a gene. CDR3 length: 15 residues. CDR3 DNA: TGTGCCAGCAGTGAATGGGTAGGGGGCCTATATGGCTACACCTTC. Protein product: CASSEWVGGLYGYTF.

CDR3 bases: TGTGCCAGCATAGGCTTGGGGGGGCTCGAACCTGAAGCTTTCTTT. Translation: CASIGLGGLEPEAFF. V is TRBV6-5 and J is TRBJ1-1, with D possibly being TRBD1 (6 bases). CDR1 MNHEY and CDR2 SVGAGI come from the germline V gene. This CDR3 has 15 amino acids. Trimming stripped 7 bases from V and 6 bases from J, with 21 bases between.